This paragraph reports one T cell receptor (beta chain). Its antigen is unidentified. These data belong to a study of CD8+CD57+ T cells in acquired aplastic anemia. Study as a whole: Yields of DNA that came from sorted CD4+ and CD8+ cells averaged approximately 3.5 ug. There were some 9.8 million reads, on average, for CD4+ cells from healthy donors.

Template material for TCR beta VDJ and CDR3 profiling consisted of genomic DNA. TCRdb redid the calling of the reads with MiXCR, one entry per CDR3 protein. Counted here are 180,000 or so distinct CDR3 sequences, about half occurring once; the ten biggest clones make up 2.5% to 3.5%. The CDR3 is 15 amino acids. Germline assignment: CDR1 SGHAT and CDR2 FQNNGV. Trimming cost V 1 base and J 0 bases, with 7 bases left between them. Whole-study findings and limits: The same twenty-nine CD8+ CDR3 sequences occurred in patients and in controls. The CD8+ Simpson's diversity of patients and controls was not significantly different.

J is TRBJ2-1 and V is TRBV11-2; D is ambiguous. Sequenced: sorted CD4+, CD8+, or CD8+CD57+ T cells (not recorded which) from PBMCs. The origin of this receptor is a human donor in good health. The CDR3 reads CASSLGASSYNEQFF. In nucleotides, the CDR3 is TGTGCCAGCAGCTTAGGGGCGAGCTCCTACAATGAGCAGTTCTTC.